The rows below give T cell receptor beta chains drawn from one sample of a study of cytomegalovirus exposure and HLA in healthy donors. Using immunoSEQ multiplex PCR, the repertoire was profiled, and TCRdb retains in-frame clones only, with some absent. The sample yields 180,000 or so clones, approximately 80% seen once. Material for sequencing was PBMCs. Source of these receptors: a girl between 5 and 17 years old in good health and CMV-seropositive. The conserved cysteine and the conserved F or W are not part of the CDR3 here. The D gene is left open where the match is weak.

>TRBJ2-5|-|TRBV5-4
ASSPWGGQETQY
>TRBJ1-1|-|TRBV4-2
ASSQARNTEAF
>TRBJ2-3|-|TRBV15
ATSRRGDTQY
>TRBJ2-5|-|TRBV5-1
ASSLGEETQY
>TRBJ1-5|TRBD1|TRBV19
ASKDRDNQPQH
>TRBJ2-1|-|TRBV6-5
ASSLAASYNEQF
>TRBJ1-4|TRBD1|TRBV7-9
ASSLGQGATNEKLF
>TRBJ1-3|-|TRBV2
ASNPRGRAGNTIY
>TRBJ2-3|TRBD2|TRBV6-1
ASSGRGTDTQY
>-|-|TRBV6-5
ASSYAPYEQY
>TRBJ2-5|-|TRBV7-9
ASSPTNSAQQETQY
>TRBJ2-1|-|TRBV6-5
ASSPSRSYNEQF
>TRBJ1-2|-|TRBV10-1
ASSESSGLTYGYT
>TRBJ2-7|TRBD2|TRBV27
ASSDLFGGDYEQY
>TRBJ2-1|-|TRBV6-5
ASSYSLSGVYNEQF
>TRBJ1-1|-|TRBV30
AWSLAMNTEAF